The 25 T cell receptor beta chains presented below share a single source sample, sequenced in a study of neurological immune-mediated disorders. Time point noted: longitudinal time-point 2. TCRdb fed the 5' RACE reads into MiXCR, producing one record per CDR3 protein. The table has 50,000 or so distinct CDR3 sequences, about an eighth seen once. Sample: PBMCs. The receptor source for this set is a male donor with HTLV-1-associated myelopathy (HAM/TSP).

At least ten counts were recorded for this clonotype. The genes are TRBV5-1 and TRBJ2-5; the match to TRBD1 covers 10 bases. This CDR3 has 15 residues. Per the germline V gene, CDR1 is SGHRS and CDR2 is YFSETQ. V gave up 4 bases and J gave up 5 bases; unmatched junction bases: 8. The CDR3 sequence is CASSRDRGNGETQYF. The CDR3 DNA follows: TGCGCCAGCAGCCGGGACAGGGGAAATGGGGAGACCCAGTACTTC.

Many counts were recorded for this clonotype. The rearrangement uses TRBV20-1 and TRBJ2-7; 9 bases match TRBD1. Germline CDR1 DFQATT, CDR2 SNEGSKA (reference sequence). There are 13 residues in the CDR3. Losses at the gene ends were 7 bases for V and 2 bases for J; bases not matched to a gene: 6. The CDR3 DNA reads TGCAGTGTAACAGGGGGCTACACCTACGAGCAGTACTTC. Its translation: CSVTGGYTYEQYF.

In its sample, this clonotype was seen many times. The chain uses TRBV7-9 and TRBJ1-1, with D possibly matching TRBD1 (6 bases). V was trimmed by 3 bases and J by 2 bases, leaving 7 bases between them. The CDR3 is 13 amino acids. Germline loops: CDR1 SEHNR, CDR2 FQNEAQ (reference sequence). CDR3 protein: CASSLDSNTEAFF. In DNA form, the CDR3 reads TGTGCCAGCAGCTTGGACAGCAACACTGAAGCTTTCTTT.

This clonotype was detected ten times or more. The rearrangement joins TRBV20-1 to TRBJ2-7; D tentatively fits TRBD1 or TRBD2 (6 bases each). Germline lookup yields CDR1 DFQATT and CDR2 SNEGSKA (reference sequence). V lost 1 base and J 7 bases, leaving 20 bases between the germline ends. CDR3 length equals 15 residues. The CDR3 sequence is CSARVVGGDSREQYF. For the CDR3, the DNA is TGCAGTGCTAGAGTCGTGGGGGGCGATTCGAGAGAGCAGTACTTC.

This clonotype appeared many times. The J gene is TRBJ2-5, the V gene TRBV14, with D hard to call. Germline lookup yields CDR1 SGHDN and CDR2 FVKESK. Deletions cut 1 base from V and 5 bases from J, with 8 bases between. This CDR3 has 13 residues. CDR3 DNA: TGTGCCAGCAGCCAAGGGAGCGAGGAGACCCAGTACTTC. It codes for CASSQGSEETQYF.

This chain links TRBV29-1 with TRBJ2-7; no clear D gene. CDR3 length: 14 residues. Trimming took off 4 bases at V and 1 base at J, with 14 bases between the two ends. Germline-derived CDR1 and CDR2 are SQVTM and ANQGSEA. Here the CDR3 DNA reads TGCAGCGTTGGGGGAATGGCCGAATCCTACGAGCAGTACTTC. Amino acids: CSVGGMAESYEQYF.

This clonotype was counted at least ten times. V is TRBV9 and J is TRBJ2-1; tentative D call: TRBD2 (6 bases). CDR1 is SGDLS, CDR2 YYNGEE, per germline. This CDR3 contains 15 residues. V gave up 3 bases and J gave up 6 bases, with 16 bases separating them. The CDR3 nucleotides are TGTGCCAGCAGCGCAGCGGGTCACTTGGGCAATGAGCAGTTCTTC. Translating gives CASSAAGHLGNEQFF.

This clonotype was seen many times. The chain is built from TRBV18 and TRBJ2-4, with D hard to call. V was shortened by 4 bases and J by 5 bases, with 6 bases between the two germline ends. This CDR3 spans 12 amino acids. Per the germline V gene, CDR1 is KGHSH and CDR2 is LQKENI. CDR3: CASSRRENIQYF. The CDR3 region has the DNA TGTGCCAGCTCACGACGCGAAAACATTCAGTACTTC.

This clonotype was counted ten times or more. This sequence joins TRBV20-1 and TRBJ2-7; unclear D gene. Trimming left V 0 bases short and J 4 bases short, with 10 bases between. The CDR3 is made up of 13 amino acids. Looked up from germline, CDR1 is DFQATT and CDR2 is SNEGSKA (reference sequence). This CDR3 is CSARDPQKYEQYF. The CDR3 DNA reads TGCAGTGCTAGAGATCCACAGAAGTACGAGCAGTACTTC.

Many counts were recorded for this clonotype. V usage is TRBV20-1 and J usage is TRBJ2-7; TRBD1 aligns across 7 bases. With 1 base clipped from V and 6 bases from J, the junction kept 15 bases outside the gene matches. This CDR3 has 16 amino acids. Germline CDR1 reads DFQATT; CDR2 reads SNEGSKA (reference sequence). The CDR3 bases are TGCAGTGCTAGAGTTGTAGGGGGCGTTGATTCTCGCGAGCAGTACTTC. This codes for CSARVVGGVDSREQYF.

This clonotype was detected only a few times. The chain links TRBV28 to TRBJ2-2; D may be TRBD1 or TRBD2 (6 bases each). Trimming shortened V by 7 bases and J by 9 bases, and 15 bases separated the two germline ends. The CDR3 is made up of 13 amino acids. The germline gives CDR1 MDHEN, CDR2 SYDVKM. The chain's CDR3 is CASIVLGGRELFF. The CDR3 nucleotides read TGTGCCAGCATCGTATTGGGGGGCCGGGAGCTGTTTTTT.

This clonotype was seen at least ten times. The chain links TRBV20-1 to TRBJ2-2; D possibly matches TRBD1 or TRBD2 (7 bases each). V was trimmed by 0 bases and J by 4 bases, leaving 9 bases between them. The length of the CDR3 is 14 residues. Germline CDR1 DFQATT, CDR2 SNEGSKA (reference sequence). CDR3 protein: CSARDRGGTGELFF. The CDR3, as DNA: TGCAGTGCTAGAGACAGGGGGGGCACCGGGGAGCTGTTTTTT.

This clonotype was detected many times. The chain links TRBV6-2 or TRBV6-3 to TRBJ1-2; the D is unclear. The germline gives CDR1 MNHEY, CDR2 SVGEGT. The CDR3 is 14 amino acids. Trimming pared 8 bases from V and 0 bases from J, leaving 13 bases between. CDR3 protein: CASRSWVANYGYTF. CDR3 coding DNA: TGTGCCAGCCGATCTTGGGTGGCTAACTATGGCTACACCTTC.

Ten or more counts support this clonotype. The CDR3 nucleotides read TGTGCCAGCAGCTTAGGGGGAAGCGTCAACTATGGCTACACCTTC. This codes for CASSLGGSVNYGYTF. The chain employs TRBV7-9 and TRBJ1-2; no firm D call. Trimming cost V 1 base and J 2 bases, with 11 bases left between them. Germline V gene sequence: CDR1 SEHNR, CDR2 FQNEAQ (reference sequence). CDR3 size: 15 residues. The complete variable domain, with remaining parts taken from reference TRBV7-9 and TRBJ1-2, reads DTGVSQNPRHKITKRGQNVTFRCDPISEHNRLYWYRQTLGQGPEFLTYFQNEAQLEKSRLLSDRFSAERPKGSFSTLEIQRTEQGDSAMYLCASSLGGSVNYGYTFGSGTRLTVV.

This clonotype was picked up many times. V gene TRBV11-3 combines with J gene TRBJ2-2, with D perhaps TRBD1 (5 bases). V lost 6 bases, J lost 4 bases, and 9 bases lay in between. In germline, CDR1 is SGHNT, CDR2 YENEEA. This CDR3 is 13 amino acids long. In nucleotides, the CDR3 is TGTGCCAGCAGTGCAGGGCCCACCGGGGAGCTGTTTTTT. Protein product: CASSAGPTGELFF.

This clonotype was detected ten times or more. This chain uses TRBV5-1 with TRBJ2-3; 11 bases line up with TRBD2. The CDR3 is 16 amino acids. Germline V CDR1 and CDR2: SGHRS, YFSETQ. The V and J ends lost 2 bases and 2 bases, in that order; junction bases with no gene match: 4. The DNA of the CDR3 is TGCGCCAGCAGCTTACTAGCGGGGGACTCCACAGATACGCAGTATTTT. As protein: CASSLLAGDSTDTQYF.

This clonotype was counted many times. The chain carries TRBV20-1 and TRBJ2-2, with no clear D. Germline V lookup: CDR1 DFQATT, CDR2 SNEGSKA (reference sequence). V was clipped by 1 base and J by 6 bases, with 6 bases between them. This CDR3 contains 12 residues. CDR3 nucleotide sequence: TGCAGTGCTAGAGTTGGGGCCGGGGAGCTGTTTTTT. Residues: CSARVGAGELFF.

This clonotype was counted at least ten times. This chain joins TRBV5-6 and TRBJ1-1; 9 bases are a match to TRBD1. Germline CDR1 is SGHDT and CDR2 is YYEEEE. The length of the CDR3 is 15 residues. The ends lost 3 bases at V and 2 bases at J; junction bases unmatched: 5. CDR3: CASSSTTGGNTEAFF. The CDR3 DNA sequence: TGTGCCAGCAGCTCCACCACAGGGGGCAACACTGAAGCTTTCTTT. Full variable domain (rest looked up from reference TRBV5-6 and TRBJ1-1): DAGVTQSPTHLIKTRGQQVTLRCSPKSGHDTVSWYQQALGQGPQFIFQYYEEEERQRGNFPDRFSGHQFPNYSSELNVNALLLGDSALYLCASSSTTGGNTEAFFGQGTRLTVV.

This clonotype was seen ten or more times. This chain links TRBV29-1 with TRBJ1-5; 7 bases match TRBD1. The ends lost 4 bases at V and 5 bases at J; junction bases unmatched: 5. From germline, CDR1 is SQVTM and CDR2 ANQGSEA. This CDR3 spans 13 amino acids. The CDR3 here is CSVADRFDQPQHF. As DNA, the CDR3 is TGCAGCGTTGCGGACAGGTTTGATCAGCCCCAGCATTTT.

This chain uses TRBV10-3 with TRBJ2-1, with D maybe TRBD1 (6 bases). The V end lost 5 bases, the J end lost 0 bases, and 14 bases lay between the germline ends. CDR1 is ENHRY, CDR2 SYGVKD, per germline. The CDR3 runs 16 residues. CDR3 sequence reads: CAISPSDRDSYNEQFF. The CDR3 bases are TGTGCCATCAGTCCTTCGGACAGAGACTCCTACAATGAGCAGTTCTTC.

This clonotype came up many times. The chain couples TRBV5-8 to TRBJ2-5; D unresolved. With 4 bases removed from V and 0 bases from J, the gap between germline ends came to 10 bases. This CDR3 contains 14 residues. Germline V gives CDR1 SGHTS, CDR2 YDEGEE. Written as DNA, the CDR3 is TGTGCCAGCAGCGCGAGGACCTACCAAGAGACCCAGTACTTC. It is translated as CASSARTYQETQYF.

This clonotype was seen at least ten times. The rearrangement joins TRBV5-1 to TRBJ1-1; 11 nucleotides align to TRBD1. The V and J ends lost 3 bases and 1 base, in that order; junction bases with no gene match: 2. Per the germline V gene, CDR1 is SGHRS and CDR2 is YFSETQ. CDR3 size: 15 residues. In DNA form, the CDR3 reads TGCGCCAGCAGCTCCGGACAGGGGGCGAACACTGAAGCTTTCTTT. Translation: CASSSGQGANTEAFF.

In its sample, this clonotype was seen many times. The chain carries TRBV2 and TRBJ2-7; D unresolved. The CDR3 has 14 amino acids. V was clipped by 5 bases and J by 2 bases, with 13 bases between them. Germline V gene sequence: CDR1 SNHLY, CDR2 FYNNEI. CDR3 nucleotides: TGTGCCAGCAGTTGGTACGGCAGTGCCTACGAGCAGTACTTC. It yields the protein CASSWYGSAYEQYF. The full variable domain, with the rest looked up from reference TRBV2 and TRBJ2-7, is EPEVTQTPSHQVTQMGQEVILRCVPISNHLYFYWYRQILGQKVEFLVSFYNNEISEKSEIFDDQFSVERPDGSNFTLKIRSTKLEDSAMYFCASSWYGSAYEQYFGPGTRLTVT.

With regard to this clonotype: The CDR3 does not close with the conserved phenylalanine or tryptophan, likely indicating a read error. The V gene is TRBV7-2, the J gene TRBJ2-5; D unclear. Germline V gene lookup returns CDR1 SGHTA and CDR2 FQGNSA. V was shortened by 1 base and J by 3 bases, with 9 bases between the two germline ends. The CDR3 covers 14 residues. This chain's CDR3 is CASSLGGREETQYL. The DNA for the CDR3 is TGTGCCAGCAGCTTAGGTGGTAGGGAAGAGACCCAGTACTTA.

This clonotype has at least ten counts. This chain links TRBV7-2 with TRBJ1-2; possible D gene TRBD1, 5 bases. The CDR3 covers 13 residues. In germline, CDR1 is SGHTA, CDR2 FQGNSA. Trimming removed 2 bases from V and 6 bases from J, with 10 bases in between. CDR3 loop: CASSLSRGDGYTF. The CDR3 bases are TGTGCCAGCAGCTTATCCCGAGGGGATGGCTACACCTTC.